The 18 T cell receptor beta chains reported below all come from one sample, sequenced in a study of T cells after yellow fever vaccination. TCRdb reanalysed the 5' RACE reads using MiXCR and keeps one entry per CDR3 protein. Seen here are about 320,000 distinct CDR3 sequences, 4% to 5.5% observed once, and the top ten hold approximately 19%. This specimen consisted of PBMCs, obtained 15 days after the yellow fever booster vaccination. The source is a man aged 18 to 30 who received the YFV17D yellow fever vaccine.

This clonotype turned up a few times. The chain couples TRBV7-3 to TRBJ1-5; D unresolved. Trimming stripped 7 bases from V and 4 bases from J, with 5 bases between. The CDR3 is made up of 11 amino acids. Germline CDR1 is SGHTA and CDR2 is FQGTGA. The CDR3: CASKENQPQHF. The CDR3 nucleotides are TGTGCCAGCAAGGAGAATCAGCCCCAGCATTTT.

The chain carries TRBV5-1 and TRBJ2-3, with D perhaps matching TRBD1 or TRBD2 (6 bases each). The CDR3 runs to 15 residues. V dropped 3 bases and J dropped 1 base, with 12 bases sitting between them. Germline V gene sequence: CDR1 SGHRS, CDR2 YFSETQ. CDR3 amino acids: CASSWQEGGTDTQYF. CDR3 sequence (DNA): TGCGCCAGCAGCTGGCAGGAGGGGGGCACAGATACGCAGTATTTT.

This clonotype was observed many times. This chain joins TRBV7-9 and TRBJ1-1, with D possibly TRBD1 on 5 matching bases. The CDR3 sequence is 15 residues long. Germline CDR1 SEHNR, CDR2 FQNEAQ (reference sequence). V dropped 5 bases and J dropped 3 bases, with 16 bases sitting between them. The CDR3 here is CASSPGGGVDTEAFF. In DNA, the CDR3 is TGTGCCAGCAGCCCCGGTGGGGGGGTGGACACTGAAGCTTTCTTT.

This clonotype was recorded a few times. CDR3 sequence: CAISRQTSSGANVLTF. The CDR3 nucleotides read TGTGCCATCAGCCGACAGACTAGCTCTGGGGCCAACGTCCTGACTTTC. V gene TRBV10-3 combines with J gene TRBJ2-6, with a weak D call TRBD2 (6 bases). CDR3 length equals 16 residues. The germline CDR1 and CDR2 sequences are ENHRY and SYGVKD. V gave up 6 bases and J gave up 0 bases, with 12 bases separating them.

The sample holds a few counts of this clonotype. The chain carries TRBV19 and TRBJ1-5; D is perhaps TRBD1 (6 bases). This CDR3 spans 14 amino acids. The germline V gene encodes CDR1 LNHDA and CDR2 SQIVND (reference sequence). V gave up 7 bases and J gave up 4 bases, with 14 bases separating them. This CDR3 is CASTLDRENQPQHF. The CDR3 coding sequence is TGTGCCAGTACCCTGGACAGAGAAAATCAGCCCCAGCATTTT.

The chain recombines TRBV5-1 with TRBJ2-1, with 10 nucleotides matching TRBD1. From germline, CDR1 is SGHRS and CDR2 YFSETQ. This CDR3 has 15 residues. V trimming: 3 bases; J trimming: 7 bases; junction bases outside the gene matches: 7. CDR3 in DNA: TGCGCCAGCAGCTGGGCCGGGACAGGGGTAAATGAGCAGTTCTTC. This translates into CASSWAGTGVNEQFF.

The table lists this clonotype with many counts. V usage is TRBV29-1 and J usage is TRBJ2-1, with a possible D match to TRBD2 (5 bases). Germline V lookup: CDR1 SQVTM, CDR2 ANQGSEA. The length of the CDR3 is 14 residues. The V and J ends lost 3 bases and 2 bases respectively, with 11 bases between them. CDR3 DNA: TGCAGCGTTGAGACTGGAGGCACCTACAATGAGCAGTTCTTC. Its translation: CSVETGGTYNEQFF.

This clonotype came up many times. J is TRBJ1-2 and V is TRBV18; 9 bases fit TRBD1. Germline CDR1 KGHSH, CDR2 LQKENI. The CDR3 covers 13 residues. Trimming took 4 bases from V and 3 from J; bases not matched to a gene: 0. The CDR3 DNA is TGTGCCAGCTCACGACAGGGGGACTATGGCTACACCTTC. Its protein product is CASSRQGDYGYTF.

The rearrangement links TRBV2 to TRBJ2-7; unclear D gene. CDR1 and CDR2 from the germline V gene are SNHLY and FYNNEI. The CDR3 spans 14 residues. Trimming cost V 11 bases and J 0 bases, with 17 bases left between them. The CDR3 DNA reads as TGTGCCTGGCCACGTGAGGACCACTCCTACGAGCAGTACTTC. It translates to CAWPREDHSYEQYF.

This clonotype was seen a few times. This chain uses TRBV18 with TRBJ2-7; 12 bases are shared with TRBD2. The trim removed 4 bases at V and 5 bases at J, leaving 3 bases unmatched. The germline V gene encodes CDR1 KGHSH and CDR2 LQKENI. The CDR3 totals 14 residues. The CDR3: CASSQTSGGDEQYF. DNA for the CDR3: TGTGCCAGCTCACAGACTAGCGGGGGCGACGAGCAGTACTTC.

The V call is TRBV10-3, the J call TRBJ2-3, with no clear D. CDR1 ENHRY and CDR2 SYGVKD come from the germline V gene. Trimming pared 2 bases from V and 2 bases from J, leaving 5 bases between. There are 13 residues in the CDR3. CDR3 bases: TGTGCCATCAGTGAGGGGAACACAGATACGCAGTATTTT. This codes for CAISEGNTDTQYF.

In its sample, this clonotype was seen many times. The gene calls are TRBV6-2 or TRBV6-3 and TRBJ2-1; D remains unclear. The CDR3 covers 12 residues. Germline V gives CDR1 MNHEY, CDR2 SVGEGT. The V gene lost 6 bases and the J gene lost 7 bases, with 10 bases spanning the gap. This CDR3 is CASRHTRNEQFF. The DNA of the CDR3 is TGTGCCAGCAGGCATACAAGAAATGAGCAGTTCTTC.

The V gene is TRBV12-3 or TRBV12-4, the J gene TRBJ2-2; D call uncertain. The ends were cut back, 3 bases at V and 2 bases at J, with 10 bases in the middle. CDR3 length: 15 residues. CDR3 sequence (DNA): TGTGCCAGCAGTTTCGCTCAGGTCAACACCGGGGAGCTGTTTTTT. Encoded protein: CASSFAQVNTGELFF.

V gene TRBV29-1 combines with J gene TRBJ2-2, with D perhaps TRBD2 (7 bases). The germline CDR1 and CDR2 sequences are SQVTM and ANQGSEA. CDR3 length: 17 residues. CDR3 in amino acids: CIPWGGLPFANTGELFF. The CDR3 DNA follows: TGCATCCCGTGGGGGGGCCTCCCGTTCGCGAACACCGGGGAGCTGTTTTTT.

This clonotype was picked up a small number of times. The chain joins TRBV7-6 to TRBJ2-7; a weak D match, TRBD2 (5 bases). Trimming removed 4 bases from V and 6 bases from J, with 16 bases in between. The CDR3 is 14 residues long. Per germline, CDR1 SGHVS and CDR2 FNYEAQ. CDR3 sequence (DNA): TGTGCCAGCAGCTCTCCCCTAGCCCCCGCCGAGCAGTACTTC. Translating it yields CASSSPLAPAEQYF.

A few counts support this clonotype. This chain's CDR3 is CASPKSAGGTGELFF. As DNA, the CDR3 is TGTGCCAGTCCGAAGAGCGCGGGGGGCACCGGGGAGCTGTTTTTT. The V call is TRBV7-9, the J call TRBJ2-2, with 8 bases aligning to TRBD2. CDR1 and CDR2 from the germline V gene are SEHNR and FQNEAQ (reference sequence). This CDR3 has 15 residues. V lost 9 bases to trimming and J lost 4 bases; unmatched junction nucleotides: 10.

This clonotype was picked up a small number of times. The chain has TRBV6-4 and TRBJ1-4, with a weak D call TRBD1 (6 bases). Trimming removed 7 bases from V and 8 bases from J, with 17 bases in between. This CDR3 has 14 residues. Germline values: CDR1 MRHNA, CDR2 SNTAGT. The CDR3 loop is CASTKQGGQEKLFF. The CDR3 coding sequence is TGTGCCAGCACGAAACAGGGAGGGCAAGAAAAACTGTTTTTT.

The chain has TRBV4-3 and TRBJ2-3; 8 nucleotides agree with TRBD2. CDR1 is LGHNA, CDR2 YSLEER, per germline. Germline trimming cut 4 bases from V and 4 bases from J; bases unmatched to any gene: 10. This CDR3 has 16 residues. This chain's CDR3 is CASSPREGGGADTQYF. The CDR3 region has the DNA TGCGCCAGCAGCCCCCGGGAGGGGGGCGGGGCAGATACGCAGTATTTT.